The sequence of this T cell receptor (beta chain) was determined in a study of PD-1 blockade in classical Hodgkin lymphoma. The CDR3 runs to 15 residues. V lost 1 base, J lost 4 bases, and 13 bases lay in between. The germline gives CDR1 SGHTA, CDR2 FQGNSA. Study-wide results and limits: Whatever underlies the repertoire differences (possibly disease activity or prior therapy) remains undefined. TCR diversity rose significantly by C4D1 in CD4+ but not CD8+ cells.

The data were produced by immunoSEQ multiplex PCR, yet TCRdb's version contains in-frame clones alone and is incomplete. The table includes tens of thousands of clones, approximately 74% detected once. Relapses following autologous stem cell transplantation were seen in all patients, with brentuximab vedotin exposure varying. Complete response, partial response or progressive disease constituted the best response categories observed. In the case of this clone: Its matching antigen is unknown.

This chain joins TRBV7-2 and TRBJ1-1, with D unclear. The sequence was collected from a human donor with classical Hodgkin lymphoma. The source was peripheral blood mononuclear cells (PBMCs), collected at baseline. The CDR3 sequence: CASSLVGRVGTEAFF. The CDR3 DNA reads as TGTGCCAGCAGCTTAGTCGGGCGGGTGGGCACTGAAGCTTTCTTT.